This entry lists 24 T cell receptor beta chains sequenced from one sample in a study of PD-L1 blockade in urothelial cancer. TCRdb keeps only in-frame clones here, not all; method: immunoSEQ multiplex PCR. Of tens of thousands of clones in the sample, roughly 84% are singletons; the top ten hold about 8.6%. Time point of the sample: pretreatment peripheral blood. The sequences come from PBMCs, collected around atezolizumab (anti-PD-L1) treatment. The source is a woman in her 70s with urothelial cancer.

The chain employs TRBV11-2 and TRBJ1-2, with 12 bases identical to TRBD1. The germline CDR1 and CDR2 sequences are SGHAT and FQNNGV. The CDR3 extends over 19 amino acids. Trimming took 5 bases from V and 7 from J; bases not matched to a gene: 20. The CDR3 is CASSTGGGGQGAFWVGYTF. The CDR3 region has the DNA TGTGCCAGCAGCACTGGGGGAGGGGGACAGGGGGCCTTCTGGGTTGGCTACACCTTC.

The chain recombines TRBV5-6 with TRBJ1-4; maybe TRBD1 (5 bases). CDR1 SGHDT and CDR2 YYEEEE come from the germline V gene. The V gene lost 7 bases and the J gene lost 5 bases, with 12 bases spanning the gap. The CDR3 totals 13 residues. Here the CDR3 reads CASGWQGNEKLFF. CDR3 bases: TGTGCCAGCGGGTGGCAGGGAAATGAAAAACTGTTTTTT.

Note on this clone: At one of its ends the junction is not consistent with the germline gene, which may arise from a read error. The chain recombines TRBV30 with TRBJ2-7, with 11 bases fitting TRBD1. The CDR3 covers 12 residues. Germline CDR1 reads GTSNPN; CDR2 reads SVGIG (reference sequence). The CDR3 sequence: CAWDTEGTGGHF. The CDR3 DNA reads TGTGCCTGGGACACCGAGGGGACAGGGGGTCACTTC.

V is TRBV5-1 and J is TRBJ2-2; TRBD1 matches at 9 bases. There are 14 residues in the CDR3. Germline V gene data show CDR1 as SGHRS and CDR2 as YFSETQ. After removal of 4 bases from V and 7 bases from J, the junction contained 5 bases not matched to a gene. CDR3 region: CASSPGQGHGELFF. The CDR3, as DNA: TGCGCCAGCAGCCCCGGACAGGGGCACGGGGAGCTGTTTTTT. The whole variable domain, remainder taken from reference TRBV5-1 and TRBJ2-2, is KAGVTQTPRYLIKTRGQQVTLSCSPISGHRSVSWYQQTPGQGLQFLFEYFSETQRNKGNFPGRFSGRQFSNSRSEMNVSTLELGDSALYLCASSPGQGHGELFFGEGSRLTVL.

This clone was found once. The chain couples TRBV5-4 to TRBJ2-7; 10 nucleotides line up with TRBD1. The CDR3 runs 15 residues. With V trimmed by 5 bases and J by 4 bases, 9 bases remained unmatched. Germline V gives CDR1 SGHNT, CDR2 YYREEE (reference sequence). CDR3 coding DNA: TGTGCCAGCAGTCAAACGACAGGGGGCGCGTACGAGCAGTACTTC. Amino acid sequence: CASSQTTGGAYEQYF.

The rearrangement joins TRBV6-5 to TRBJ1-5; D gene ambiguous. CDR1 is MNHEY, CDR2 SVGAGI, per germline. This CDR3 comprises 14 residues. Between the trimmed V and J ends, which lost 5 bases and 6 bases, there was a span of 14 bases. The CDR3 sequence: CASSPWAASQPQHF. The CDR3 nucleotides read TGTGCCAGCAGTCCCTGGGCAGCATCTCAGCCCCAGCATTTT.

The V and J genes are TRBV20-1 and TRBJ2-1; D uncertain. The CDR3 contains 11 residues. V lost 8 bases and J lost 4, with 9 bases in between. The germline V gene has CDR1 DFQATT and CDR2 SNEGSKA (reference sequence). This CDR3 is CSRGAYNEQFF. Here the CDR3 DNA reads TGCAGTAGAGGAGCATACAATGAGCAGTTCTTC.

The genes are TRBV6-1 and TRBJ2-7; TRBD1 agrees at 7 bases. Germline V lookup: CDR1 MNHNS, CDR2 SASEGT. This CDR3 has 15 amino acids. Trimming removed 6 bases from V and 3 bases from J; junction bases left unmatched: 11. CDR3 nucleotides: TGTGCCAGCAGCCAGACGACAGGGCTCGACTACGAGCAGTACTTC. Its translation is CASSQTTGLDYEQYF.

V usage is TRBV28 and J usage is TRBJ2-7, with unresolved D. This CDR3 spans 14 amino acids. Looked up from germline, CDR1 is MDHEN and CDR2 is SYDVKM. The V end lost 5 bases, the J end lost 4 bases, and 15 bases lay between the germline ends. The CDR3 reads CASSPPFTVYEQYF. In DNA form, the CDR3 reads TGTGCCAGCAGTCCCCCGTTCACGGTGTACGAGCAGTACTTC.

This chain joins TRBV7-9 and TRBJ2-7; D is perhaps TRBD1 (6 bases). The ends were cut back, 5 bases at V and 2 bases at J, with 13 bases in the middle. The CDR3 covers 14 residues. Per germline, CDR1 SEHNR and CDR2 FQNEAQ (reference sequence). The CDR3 loop reads CASSPGQMAYEQYF. In DNA form, the CDR3 reads TGTGCCAGCAGCCCCGGACAGATGGCCTACGAGCAGTACTTC.

The chain employs TRBV9 and TRBJ2-1; D may be TRBD2 (7 bases). Germline CDR1 SGDLS, CDR2 YYNGEE. The CDR3 length is 15 residues. Trimming took off 5 bases at V and 5 bases at J, with 17 bases between the two ends. This chain's CDR3 is CASSEGGGRDNEQFF. The CDR3 nucleotides read TGTGCCAGCAGTGAAGGCGGGGGCCGCGACAATGAGCAGTTCTTC.

This clone has a handful of counts. The V and J genes are TRBV9 and TRBJ1-1; TRBD1 is a possible D gene (5 bases). Germline-derived CDR1 and CDR2 are SGDLS and YYNGEE. Trimming removed 4 bases from V and 4 bases from J, with 14 bases in between. The CDR3 contains 14 residues. The CDR3 nucleotides read TGTGCCAGCAGCATCGAAGCGGGGGGCACTGAAGCTTTCTTT. Translating it yields CASSIEAGGTEAFF. Using reference TRBV9 and TRBJ1-1 for the parts outside the CDR3, the full variable domain is DSGVTQTPKHLITATGQRVTLRCSPRSGDLSVYWYQQSLDQGLQFLIQYYNGEERAKGNILERFSAQQFPDLHSELNLSSLELGDSALYFCASSIEAGGTEAFFGQGTRLTVV.

This sequence joins TRBV28 and TRBJ1-5, with a weak D call TRBD1 (5 bases). There are 16 residues in the CDR3. Deletions cut 6 bases from V and 0 bases from J, with 15 bases between. Germline V gives CDR1 MDHEN, CDR2 SYDVKM. CDR3 sequence (DNA): TGTGCCAGCAGGTCCGACGGGAGGGGTAGCAATCAGCCCCAGCATTTT. This codes for CASRSDGRGSNQPQHF.

The genes are TRBV7-3 and TRBJ2-1; 16 nucleotides match TRBD2. The germline V gene has CDR1 SGHTA and CDR2 FQGTGA. V lost 3 bases to trimming and J lost 3 bases; unmatched junction nucleotides: 14. The CDR3 consists of 21 residues. The CDR3 sequence is CASSLFRPAGLAGGVYNEQFF. The CDR3 nucleotides are TGTGCCAGCAGCTTGTTCCGCCCCGCGGGACTAGCGGGAGGGGTCTACAATGAGCAGTTCTTC.

V gene TRBV6-1 combines with J gene TRBJ1-1, with D perhaps TRBD1 (6 bases). Germline lookup yields CDR1 MNHNS and CDR2 SASEGT. V lost 4 bases and J 3 bases, leaving 12 bases between the germline ends. The CDR3 contains 14 residues. The CDR3 coding sequence is TGTGCCAGCAGTGGACAGGCTCTACACACTGAAGCTTTCTTT. It encodes CASSGQALHTEAFF.

The chain has TRBV5-1 and TRBJ2-2, with no clear D. This CDR3 is 15 amino acids long. Germline V gene sequence: CDR1 SGHRS, CDR2 YFSETQ. Trimming took off 0 bases at V and 0 bases at J, with 6 bases between the two ends. The CDR3 here is CASSLAIANTGELFF. CDR3 bases: TGCGCCAGCAGCTTGGCTATAGCGAACACCGGGGAGCTGTTTTTT.

This sequence joins TRBV9 and TRBJ2-7; perhaps TRBD2 as D (5 bases). CDR3 size: 14 residues. Germline lookup yields CDR1 SGDLS and CDR2 YYNGEE. V gave up 2 bases and J gave up 7 bases, with 16 bases separating them. CDR3 loop: CASSVTSNRGEQYF. The CDR3 DNA reads TGTGCCAGCAGCGTGACCTCGAATCGCGGGGAGCAGTACTTC. The full variable domain, in which reference TRBV9 and TRBJ2-7 provide the parts outside the CDR3, is DSGVTQTPKHLITATGQRVTLRCSPRSGDLSVYWYQQSLDQGLQFLIQYYNGEERAKGNILERFSAQQFPDLHSELNLSSLELGDSALYFCASSVTSNRGEQYFGPGTRLTVT.

The chain carries TRBV29-1 and TRBJ1-2, with 7 nucleotides matching TRBD1. The CDR3 consists of 12 residues. Germline CDR1 SQVTM, CDR2 ANQGSEA. The junction had 4 bases not matched to a gene; V was cut back by 5 bases and J by 4 bases. This chain's CDR3 is CSVWDSSYGYTF. CDR3 in DNA: TGCAGCGTTTGGGACAGTAGCTATGGCTACACCTTC.

The gene calls are TRBV11-2 and TRBJ2-1; 8 bases fit TRBD2. V gave up 5 bases and J gave up 8 bases; unmatched junction bases: 11. This CDR3 has 15 residues. Germline V gene lookup returns CDR1 SGHAT and CDR2 FQNNGV. CDR3 residues: CASSPGPSGLYEQFF. The CDR3 DNA follows: TGTGCCAGCAGCCCCGGCCCTAGCGGGTTGTATGAGCAGTTCTTC.

The chain carries TRBV11-3 and TRBJ2-1; tentatively, D is TRBD2 (6 bases). The CDR3 is 12 amino acids. The V end was cut by 5 bases, the J end by 5 bases, with 7 bases between. CDR1 SGHNT and CDR2 YENEEA come from the germline V gene. CDR3 DNA sequence: TGTGCCAGCAGCCCGGGGGACAATGAGCAGTTCTTC. This encodes CASSPGDNEQFF.

The J gene is TRBJ2-7, the V gene TRBV7-9; 13 positions match TRBD2. The CDR3 spans 16 residues. Germline trimming cut 5 bases from V and 3 bases from J; bases unmatched to any gene: 7. Germline CDR1 reads SEHNR; CDR2 reads FQNEAQ (reference sequence). The CDR3 loop is CASSLGLAGVIYEQYF. CDR3 nucleotides: TGTGCCAGCAGCCTTGGACTAGCGGGAGTTATCTACGAGCAGTACTTC.

V and J are TRBV1 and TRBJ2-1; TRBD2 is the table's D call and was not checked against the DNA. TRBV1 is deemed a pseudogene. The CDR3 runs 16 residues. Here the CDR3 DNA reads TGCACCAGCAGCCAAGGATGGCCTAGCGGGAGGGGTGAGCAGTTCTTC. This encodes CTSSQGWPSGRGEQFF.

This clone was detected only once. The chain combines TRBV28 with TRBJ2-1; TRBD1 matches at 10 bases. The V and J ends lost 3 bases and 3 bases, in that order; junction bases with no gene match: 5. The CDR3 length is 16 residues. Germline CDR1 MDHEN, CDR2 SYDVKM. CDR3 sequence reads: CASSFSTGGSYNEQFF. CDR3 in DNA: TGTGCCAGCAGTTTCTCGACAGGGGGCAGCTACAATGAGCAGTTCTTC.

The V gene is TRBV30, the J gene TRBJ2-2; TRBD1 aligns across 10 bases. This CDR3 has 15 residues. J gave up 5 bases and V 8 bases, and 11 bases lay outside the gene matches. Germline loops: CDR1 GTSNPN, CDR2 SVGIG (reference sequence). The CDR3 DNA reads as TGTGCCGGATACCCGGGACAGGGGTTTACCGGGGAGCTGTTTTTT. This translates into CAGYPGQGFTGELFF.